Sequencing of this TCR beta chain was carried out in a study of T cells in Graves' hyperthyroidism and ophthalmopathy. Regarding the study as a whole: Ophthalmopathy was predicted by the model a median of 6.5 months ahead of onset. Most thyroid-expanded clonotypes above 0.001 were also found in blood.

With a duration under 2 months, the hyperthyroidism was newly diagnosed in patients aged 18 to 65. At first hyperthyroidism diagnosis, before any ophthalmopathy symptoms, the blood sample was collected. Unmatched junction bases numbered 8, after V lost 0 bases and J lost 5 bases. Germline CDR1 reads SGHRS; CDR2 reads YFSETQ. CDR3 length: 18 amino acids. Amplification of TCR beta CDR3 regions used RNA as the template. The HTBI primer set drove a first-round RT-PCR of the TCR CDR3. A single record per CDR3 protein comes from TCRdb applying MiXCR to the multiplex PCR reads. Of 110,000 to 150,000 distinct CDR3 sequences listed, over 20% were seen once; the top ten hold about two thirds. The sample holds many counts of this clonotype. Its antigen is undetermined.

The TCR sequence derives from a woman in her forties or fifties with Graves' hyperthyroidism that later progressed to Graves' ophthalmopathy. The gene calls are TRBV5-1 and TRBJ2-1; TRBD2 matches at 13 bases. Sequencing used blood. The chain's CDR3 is CASSLGGLAGDHHNEQFF. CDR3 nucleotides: TGCGCCAGCAGCTTGGGAGGACTAGCGGGAGATCACCACAATGAGCAGTTCTTC.